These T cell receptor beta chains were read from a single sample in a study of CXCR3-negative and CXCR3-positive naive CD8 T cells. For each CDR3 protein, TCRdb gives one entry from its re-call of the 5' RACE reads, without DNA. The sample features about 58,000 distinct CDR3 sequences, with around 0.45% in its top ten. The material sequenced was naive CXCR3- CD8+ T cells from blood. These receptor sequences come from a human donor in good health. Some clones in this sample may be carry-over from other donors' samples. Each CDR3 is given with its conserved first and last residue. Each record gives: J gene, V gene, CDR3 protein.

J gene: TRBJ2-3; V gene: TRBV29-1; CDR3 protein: CSVVREFARGTDTQYF
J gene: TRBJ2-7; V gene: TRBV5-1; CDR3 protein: CASSLVGGLASEQYF
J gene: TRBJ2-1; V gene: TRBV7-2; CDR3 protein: CASRSTSGGNNEQFF
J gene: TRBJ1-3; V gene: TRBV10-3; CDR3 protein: CAIMGGPGNTIYF
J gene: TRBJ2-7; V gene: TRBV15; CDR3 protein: CATSRDSNTGTGVLEQYF
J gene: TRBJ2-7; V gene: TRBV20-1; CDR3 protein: CSARDATGMEPYEQYF
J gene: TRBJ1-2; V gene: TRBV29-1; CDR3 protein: CSVEDGPDYGYTF
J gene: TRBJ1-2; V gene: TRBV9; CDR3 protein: CASSASGTGTYGYTF
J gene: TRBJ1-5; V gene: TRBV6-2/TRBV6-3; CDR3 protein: CASREIQGGEQPQHF
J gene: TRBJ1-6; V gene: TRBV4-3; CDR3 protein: CASSPARTENSPLHF
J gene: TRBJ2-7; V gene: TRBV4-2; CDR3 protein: CASSQDMDRASYEQYF
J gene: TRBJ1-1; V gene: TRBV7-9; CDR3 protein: CASSDGGARGSEAFF
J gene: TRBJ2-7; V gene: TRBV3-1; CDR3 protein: CASSPTGGEKYAYEQYF